A selection of T cell receptor beta chains follows, all from one sample in a study of cytomegalovirus exposure and HLA in healthy donors. Produced via immunoSEQ multiplex PCR; TCRdb's table is partial and in-frame only. The data hold 95,000 to 150,000 clones, with around 82% observed a single time. Sequenced material: PBMCs. The source of these receptors is a man aged 30 to 45 in good health and CMV-seropositive. Both conserved end residues are part of each CDR3. The D gene is left open where the match is weak. Where a row states a size, it is once, few, many or the class of an expanded clone; other rows omit it.

D gene: TRBD1
J gene: TRBJ1-3
V gene: TRBV5-6
clone size: .
CDR3 DNA: TGTGCCAGCAGCCCCGGGACAGGGTGGATTTCTGGAAACACCATATATTTT
CDR3 protein: CASSPGTGWISGNTIYF

D gene: TRBD1
J gene: TRBJ2-5
V gene: TRBV7-8
clone size: .
CDR3 DNA: TGTGCCAGCAGCCCTCGACAGGGGGCATCTCTCCTAGAGACCCAGTACTTC
CDR3 protein: CASSPRQGASLLETQYF

D gene: .
J gene: TRBJ2-3
V gene: TRBV11-3
clone size: .
CDR3 DNA: TGTGCCAGCAGCCCGGACGGGGGAGATACGCAGTATTTT
CDR3 protein: CASSPDGGDTQYF

D gene: .
J gene: TRBJ2-3
V gene: TRBV27
clone size: .
CDR3 DNA: TGTGCCAGCAGTCCCCTGATAGCGGGCACAGATACGCAGTATTTT
CDR3 protein: CASSPLIAGTDTQYF

D gene: TRBD2
J gene: TRBJ2-5
V gene: TRBV6-5
clone size: few
CDR3 DNA: TGTGCCAGCAGTTCCCACCAGACTAGCGGAGAGACCCAGTACTTC
CDR3 protein: CASSSHQTSGETQYF

D gene: TRBD1
J gene: TRBJ1-5
V gene: TRBV5-1
clone size: .
CDR3 DNA: TGCGCCAGCAGGCCCACAGGGGGCATTCAGCCCCAGCATTTT
CDR3 protein: CASRPTGGIQPQHF

D gene: .
J gene: TRBJ2-5
V gene: TRBV5-1
clone size: .
CDR3 DNA: TGCGCCAGCAGCTTGGCCGGGGGTTGGGTCACCCAAGAGACCCAGTACTTC
CDR3 protein: CASSLAGGWVTQETQYF

D gene: .
J gene: TRBJ2-3
V gene: TRBV2
clone size: .
CDR3 DNA: TGTGCCAGCAGGGGAACTAGCTTTCCTAGCACAGATACGCAGTATTTT
CDR3 protein: CASRGTSFPSTDTQYF

D gene: TRBD2
J gene: TRBJ2-5
V gene: TRBV9
clone size: .
CDR3 DNA: TGTGCCAGCAGCGTAGAGGGCGGGAGGGGACAAGAGACCCAGTACTTC
CDR3 protein: CASSVEGGRGQETQYF

D gene: .
J gene: TRBJ2-1
V gene: TRBV6-5
clone size: .
CDR3 DNA: TGTGCCAGCCAGAAGGAGGACGGGGAGCAGTTCTTC
CDR3 protein: CASQKEDGEQFF

D gene: .
J gene: TRBJ2-5
V gene: TRBV28
clone size: once
CDR3 DNA: TGTGCCAGCAGTGTAGACTTAGGAGGGCCGGACCAGTACTTC
CDR3 protein: CASSVDLGGPDQYF

D gene: .
J gene: TRBJ2-3
V gene: TRBV30
clone size: .
CDR3 DNA: TGTGCCTGGGCTATCACAGATACGCAGTATTTT
CDR3 protein: CAWAITDTQYF

D gene: TRBD2
J gene: TRBJ2-7
V gene: TRBV27
clone size: .
CDR3 DNA: TGTGCCAGCAGTTTGTATCCTGGAAGACTAGCGGCAATCTACGAGCAGTACTTC
CDR3 protein: CASSLYPGRLAAIYEQYF

D gene: TRBD2
J gene: TRBJ2-1
V gene: TRBV9
clone size: .
CDR3 DNA: TGTGCCAGCAGCGTAGGGGGACTAGCGGGAGGGAGCTCCTACAATGAGCAGTTCTTC
CDR3 protein: CASSVGGLAGGSSYNEQFF